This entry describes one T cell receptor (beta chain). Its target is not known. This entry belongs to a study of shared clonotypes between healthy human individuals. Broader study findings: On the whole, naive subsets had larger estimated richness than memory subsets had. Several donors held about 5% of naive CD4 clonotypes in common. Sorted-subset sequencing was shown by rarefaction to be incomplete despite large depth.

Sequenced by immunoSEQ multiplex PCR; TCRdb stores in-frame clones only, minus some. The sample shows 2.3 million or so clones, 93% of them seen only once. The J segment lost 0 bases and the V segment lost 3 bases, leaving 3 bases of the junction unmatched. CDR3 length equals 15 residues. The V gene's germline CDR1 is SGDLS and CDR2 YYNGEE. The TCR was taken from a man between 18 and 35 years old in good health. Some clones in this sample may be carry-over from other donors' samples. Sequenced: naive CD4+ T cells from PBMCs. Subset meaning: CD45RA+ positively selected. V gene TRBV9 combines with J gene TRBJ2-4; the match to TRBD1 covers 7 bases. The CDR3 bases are TGTGCCAGCAGCGGACAGGGAGCAGCCAAAAACATTCAGTACTTC. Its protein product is CASSGQGAAKNIQYF. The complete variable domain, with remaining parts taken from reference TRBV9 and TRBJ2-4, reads DSGVTQTPKHLITATGQRVTLRCSPRSGDLSVYWYQQSLDQGLQFLIQYYNGEERAKGNILERFSAQQFPDLHSELNLSSLELGDSALYFCASSGQGAAKNIQYFGAGTRLSVL.